This TCR beta chain was captured in a study of blood T cell repertoires in COVID-19. Study background: Researchers got acute and convalescent COVID-19 samples from the United States, Italy and Spain. PBMCs, B-cell-depleted T cells, or T cells were the source of the cDNA or gDNA that made up the material.

CDR3 length equals 16 residues. The germline V gene encodes CDR1 SEHNR and CDR2 FQNEAQ (reference sequence). V lost 1 base and J 4 bases, leaving 13 bases between the germline ends. Those enrolled in Seattle joined during active infection and were followed longitudinally afterward. Original handling: The assay estimated nucleated cells by amplifying reference gene primers. Assay used: immunoSEQ multiplex PCR; TCRdb lists only in-frame clones, some missing. V and J calls and clone size come straight from that table; D and trimming were deduced from the DNA. This sample has some 110,000 clones, with around 90% found just once.

The receptor was derived from a man between 50 and 59 years old with COVID-19, enrolled during active disease. Material: peripheral blood. The rearrangement links TRBV7-9 to TRBJ2-2; D might be TRBD1 (7 bases). The CDR3 DNA follows: TGTGCCAGCAGCTTAGGCGGCAGGGGGGTCACCGGGGAGCTGTTTTTT. It encodes CASSLGGRGVTGELFF. The variable domain in full, completed from reference TRBV7-9 and TRBJ2-2, reads DTGVSQNPRHKITKRGQNVTFRCDPISEHNRLYWYRQTLGQGPEFLTYFQNEAQLEKSRLLSDRFSAERPKGSFSTLEIQRTEQGDSAMYLCASSLGGRGVTGELFFGEGSRLTVL.